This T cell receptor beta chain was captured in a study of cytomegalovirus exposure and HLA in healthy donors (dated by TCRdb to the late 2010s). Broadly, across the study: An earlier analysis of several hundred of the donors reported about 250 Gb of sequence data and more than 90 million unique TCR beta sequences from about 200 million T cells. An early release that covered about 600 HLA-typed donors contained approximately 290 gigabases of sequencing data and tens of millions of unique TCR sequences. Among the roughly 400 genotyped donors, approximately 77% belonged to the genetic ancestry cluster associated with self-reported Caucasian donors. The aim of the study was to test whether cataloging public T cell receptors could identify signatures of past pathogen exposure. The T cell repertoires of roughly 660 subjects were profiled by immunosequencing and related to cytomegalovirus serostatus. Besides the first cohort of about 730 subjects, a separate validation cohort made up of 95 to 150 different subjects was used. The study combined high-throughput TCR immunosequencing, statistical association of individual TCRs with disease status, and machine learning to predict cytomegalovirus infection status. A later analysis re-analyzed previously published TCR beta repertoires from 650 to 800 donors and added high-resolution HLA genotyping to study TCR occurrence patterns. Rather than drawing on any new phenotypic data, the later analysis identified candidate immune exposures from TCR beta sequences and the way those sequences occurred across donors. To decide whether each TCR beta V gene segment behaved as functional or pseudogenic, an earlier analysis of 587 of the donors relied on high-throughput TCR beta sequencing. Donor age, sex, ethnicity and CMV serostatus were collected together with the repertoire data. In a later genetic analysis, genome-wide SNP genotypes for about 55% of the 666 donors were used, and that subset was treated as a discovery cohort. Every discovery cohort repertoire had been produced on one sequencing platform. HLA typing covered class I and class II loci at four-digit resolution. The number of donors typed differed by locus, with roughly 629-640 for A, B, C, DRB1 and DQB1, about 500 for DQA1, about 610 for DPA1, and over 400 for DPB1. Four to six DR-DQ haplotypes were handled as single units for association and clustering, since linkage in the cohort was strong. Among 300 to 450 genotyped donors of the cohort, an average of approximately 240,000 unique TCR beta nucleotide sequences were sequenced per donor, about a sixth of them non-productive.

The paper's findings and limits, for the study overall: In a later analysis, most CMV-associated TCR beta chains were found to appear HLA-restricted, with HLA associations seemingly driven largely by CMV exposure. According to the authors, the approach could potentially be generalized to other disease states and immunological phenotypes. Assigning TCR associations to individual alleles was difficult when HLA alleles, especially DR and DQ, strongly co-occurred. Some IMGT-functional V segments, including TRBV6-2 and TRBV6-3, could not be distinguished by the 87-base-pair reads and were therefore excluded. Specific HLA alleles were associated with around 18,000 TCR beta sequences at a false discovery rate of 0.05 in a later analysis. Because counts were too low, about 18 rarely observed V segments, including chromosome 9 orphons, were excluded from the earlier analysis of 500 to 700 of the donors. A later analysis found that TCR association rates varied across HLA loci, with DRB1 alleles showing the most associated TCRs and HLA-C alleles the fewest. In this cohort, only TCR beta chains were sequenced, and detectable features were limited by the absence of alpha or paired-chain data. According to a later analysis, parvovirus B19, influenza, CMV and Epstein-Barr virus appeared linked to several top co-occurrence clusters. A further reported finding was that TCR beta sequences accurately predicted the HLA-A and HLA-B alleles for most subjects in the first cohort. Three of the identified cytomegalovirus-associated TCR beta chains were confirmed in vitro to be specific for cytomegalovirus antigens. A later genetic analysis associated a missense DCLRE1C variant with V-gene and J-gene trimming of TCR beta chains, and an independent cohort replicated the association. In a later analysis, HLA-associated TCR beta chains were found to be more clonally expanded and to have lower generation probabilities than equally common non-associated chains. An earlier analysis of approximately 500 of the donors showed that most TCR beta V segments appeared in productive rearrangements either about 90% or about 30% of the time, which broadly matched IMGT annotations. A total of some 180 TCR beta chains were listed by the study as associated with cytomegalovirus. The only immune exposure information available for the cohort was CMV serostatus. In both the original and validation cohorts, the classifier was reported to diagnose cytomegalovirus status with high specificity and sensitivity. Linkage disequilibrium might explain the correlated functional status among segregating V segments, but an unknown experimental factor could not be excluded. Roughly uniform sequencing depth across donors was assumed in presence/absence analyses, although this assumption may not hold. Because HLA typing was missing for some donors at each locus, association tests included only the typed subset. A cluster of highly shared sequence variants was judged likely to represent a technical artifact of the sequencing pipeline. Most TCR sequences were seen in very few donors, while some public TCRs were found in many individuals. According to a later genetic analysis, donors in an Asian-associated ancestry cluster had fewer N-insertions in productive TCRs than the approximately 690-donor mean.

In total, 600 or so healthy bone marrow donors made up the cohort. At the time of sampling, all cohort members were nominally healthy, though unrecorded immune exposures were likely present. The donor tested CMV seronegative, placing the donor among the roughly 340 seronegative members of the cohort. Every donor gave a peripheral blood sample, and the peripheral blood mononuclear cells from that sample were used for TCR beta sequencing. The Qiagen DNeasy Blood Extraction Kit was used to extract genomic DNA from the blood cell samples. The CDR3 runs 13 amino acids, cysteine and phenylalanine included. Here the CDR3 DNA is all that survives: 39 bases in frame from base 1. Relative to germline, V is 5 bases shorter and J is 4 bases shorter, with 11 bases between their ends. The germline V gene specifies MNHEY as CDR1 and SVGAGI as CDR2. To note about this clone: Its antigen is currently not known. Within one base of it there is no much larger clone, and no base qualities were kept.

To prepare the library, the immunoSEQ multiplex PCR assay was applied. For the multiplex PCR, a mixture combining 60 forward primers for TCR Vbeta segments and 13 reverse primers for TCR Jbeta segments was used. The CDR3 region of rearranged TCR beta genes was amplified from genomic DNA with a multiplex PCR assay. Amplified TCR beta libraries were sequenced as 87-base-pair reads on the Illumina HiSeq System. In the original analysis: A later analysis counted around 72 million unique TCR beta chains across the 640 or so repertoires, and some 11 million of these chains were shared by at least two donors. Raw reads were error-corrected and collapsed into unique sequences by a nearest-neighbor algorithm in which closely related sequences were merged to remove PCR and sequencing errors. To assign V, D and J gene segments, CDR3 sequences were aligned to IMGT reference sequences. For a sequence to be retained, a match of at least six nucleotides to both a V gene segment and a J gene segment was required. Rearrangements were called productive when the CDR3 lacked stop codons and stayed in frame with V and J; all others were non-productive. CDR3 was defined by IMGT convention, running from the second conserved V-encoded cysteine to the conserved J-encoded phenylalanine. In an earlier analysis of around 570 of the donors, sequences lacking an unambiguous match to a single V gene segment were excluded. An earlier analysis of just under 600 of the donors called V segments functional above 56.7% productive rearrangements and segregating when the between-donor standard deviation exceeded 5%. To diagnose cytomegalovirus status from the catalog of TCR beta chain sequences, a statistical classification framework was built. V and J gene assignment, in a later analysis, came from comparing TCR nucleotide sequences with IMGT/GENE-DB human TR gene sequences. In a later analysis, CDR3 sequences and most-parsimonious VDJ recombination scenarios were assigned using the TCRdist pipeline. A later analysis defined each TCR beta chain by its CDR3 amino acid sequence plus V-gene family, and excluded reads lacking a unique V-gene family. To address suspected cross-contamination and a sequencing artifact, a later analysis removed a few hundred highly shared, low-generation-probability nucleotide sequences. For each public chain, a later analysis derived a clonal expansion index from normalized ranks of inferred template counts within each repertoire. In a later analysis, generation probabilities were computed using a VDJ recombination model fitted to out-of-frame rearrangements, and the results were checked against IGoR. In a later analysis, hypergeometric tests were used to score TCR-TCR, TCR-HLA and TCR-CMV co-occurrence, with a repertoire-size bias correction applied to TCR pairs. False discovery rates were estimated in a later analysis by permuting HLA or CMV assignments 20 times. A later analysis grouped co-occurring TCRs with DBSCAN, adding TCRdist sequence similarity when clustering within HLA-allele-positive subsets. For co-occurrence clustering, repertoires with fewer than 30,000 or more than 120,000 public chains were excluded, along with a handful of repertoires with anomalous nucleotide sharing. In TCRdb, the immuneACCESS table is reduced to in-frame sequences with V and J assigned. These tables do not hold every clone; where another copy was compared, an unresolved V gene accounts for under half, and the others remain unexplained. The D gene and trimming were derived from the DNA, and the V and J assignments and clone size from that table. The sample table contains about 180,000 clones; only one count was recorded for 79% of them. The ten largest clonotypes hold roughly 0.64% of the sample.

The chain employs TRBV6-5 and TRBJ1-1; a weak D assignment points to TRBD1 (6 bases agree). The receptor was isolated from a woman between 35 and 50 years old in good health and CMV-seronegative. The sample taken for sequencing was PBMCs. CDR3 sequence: CASSRDTSTEAFF. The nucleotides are TGTGCCAGCAGTCGGGACACCTCCACTGAAGCTTTCTTT.